This TCR beta chain was sequenced during a study of blood T cell repertoires in COVID-19. Turning to the study itself: The United States, Italy and Spain supplied acute and convalescent COVID-19 samples. From T cells, B-cell-depleted T cells, or PBMCs came the material, which was cDNA or gDNA.

This clone was seen a few times. Recovery among Cohort 3 donors was established by two negative PCRs, clearance, or symptom resolution. Methods used by the authors: Quantification of nucleated cells was approximated via reference gene primer amplification. Profiled with immunoSEQ multiplex PCR; TCRdb holds only in-frame clones, not every one. D and trimming were read from the DNA, whereas the V and J calls and clone size are those reported in that table. Here the sample spans a few hundred thousand clones, around 89% being singletons. Trimming at V came to 4 bases and at J to 2 bases, leaving 5 bases not matched to a gene. From germline, CDR1 is SGHDT and CDR2 YYEEEE. There are 14 residues in the CDR3.

The clonotype was recovered from a woman in her 50s who had recovered from COVID-19. This sequence joins TRBV5-6 and TRBJ1-1; TRBD1 matches at 7 bases. Sequenced input: PBMCs or T cells enriched from blood (not recorded which). CDR3 coding DNA: TGTGCCAGCAGCCCGGACAGGAGAAACACTGAAGCTTTCTTT. This translates into CASSPDRRNTEAFF.